One and the same sample provided the 2 T cell receptor beta chains below, sequenced in a study of T cells in women clearing cervical HPV infection. Sequenced by immunoSEQ multiplex PCR; TCRdb stores in-frame clones only, minus some. Its table records around 35,000 clones. Sequencing was done on a sample of blood buffy coat. Receptors originate from a woman between 18 and 69 years old with a cervical HPV16 infection that either progressed to CIN3+ or cleared (not recorded which).

Worth noting for this clone: The read ends 3 residues shy of where the CDR3 ends; the end is completed using the germline J gene. The chain carries TRBV7-9 and TRBJ2-5; D may be TRBD2 (6 bases). Per germline, CDR1 SEHNR and CDR2 FQNEAQ (reference sequence). CDR3 length: 14 amino acids. Trimming removed 5 bases from V and 4 bases from J, with 14 bases in between. The CDR3 reads CASSPRTISETQYF. The sequenced part of the CDR3 DNA is TGTGCCAGCAGCCCGAGGACTATCTCAGAGACC.

Comments on this clone: The missing CDR3 end, 3 residues past where the read stops, is filled in from the germline J gene. V gene TRBV28 combines with J gene TRBJ2-1; 7 bases align to TRBD1. V was pared by 3 bases and J by 2 bases, with 1 base of the junction left unmatched. This CDR3 has 14 amino acids. The germline V gene has CDR1 MDHEN and CDR2 SYDVKM. The CDR3 protein is CASSLRGPYNEQFF. Incomplete CDR3 DNA: TGTGCCAGCAGTTTGAGGGGGCCCTACAATGAG. Full variable domain (outside the CDR3, taken from reference TRBV28 and TRBJ2-1): DVKVTQSSRYLVKRTGEKVFLECVQDMDHENMFWYRQDPGLGLRLIYFSYDVKMKEKGDIPEGYSVSREKKERFSLILESASTNQTSMYLCASSLRGPYNEQFFGPGTRLTVL.